This TCR beta chain came from a study of blood T cell repertoires in COVID-19 (dated by TCRdb to the early 2020s). About the full investigation: Samples from collaborators originated in the United States, Italy and Spain and spanned both the acute and convalescent phases of COVID-19. Samples came from the ongoing ImmuneRACE study (first 160 participants) plus 1,254 subjects from 6 global collaborators. The dataset comprised deeply sampled blood TCRbeta repertoires from subjects exposed to, actively infected with, or recovered from COVID-19. The repertoires were released in a freely available public database meant as a resource for research on the immune response to SARS-CoV-2. Where available, HLA class I and class II types were obtained from metadata supplied by the sample provider rather than from assay-based typing. The material from the prospective study consisted of cDNA or gDNA derived from T cells, B-cell-depleted T cells, or PBMCs. Sample metadata almost always included a de-identified subject ID, COVID-19 status, age in years and sex. What the research found in general, with its limitations: How much clinical and demographic metadata was included differed by source and by participant, and the metadata was provided uncurated.

From cysteine to phenylalanine, the CDR3 is 15 amino acids long. The kept DNA is CDR3 alone, 45 bases in frame from the first base. V loses 5 bases at its end and J loses 3 bases; junction bases beyond the gene matches: 7. CDR1 is given as SGHVS and CDR2 as FQNEAQ, both from the germline V gene. Regarding this clone: The specificity of this receptor is unknown. No much larger clonotype is one base removed from it; base qualities were not supplied.

TCRbeta CDR3 regions were amplified from genomic DNA by means of the immunoSEQ Assay, a bias-controlled multiplex PCR. On the authors' methods: The number of nucleated cells in each sample was estimated from the amplification of reference gene primers within the assay. To quantify the absolute abundance of each unique TCRbeta CDR3 rearrangement, sequence reads were collapsed and filtered. For each sample, productive Simpson clonality was calculated as the square root of Simpson's diversity index over productive rearrangements. In TCRdb, the immuneACCESS table is reduced to in-frame sequences with V and J assigned. These tables do not hold every clone; where another copy was compared, an unresolved V gene accounts for under half, and the others remain unexplained. V, J and clone size reflect that table, while D and trimming were determined from the DNA. Counted in this sample were 180,000 or so clones; roughly 86% of them appeared once. Just under 2.5% of the sample comes from the top ten.

The collaborating institutions used their own protocols to collect whole blood in K2EDTA tubes. For TCRbeta analysis, collaborator samples were shipped as frozen whole blood, as isolated PBMCs, or as DNA extracted from either sample type. This receptor chain uses TRBV7-8 and TRBJ2-1, and TRBD1 matches 7 of the central bases. Source material: peripheral blood. The receptor's source is a man in his forties with active or convalescent COVID-19. This receptor carries the CDR3 CASSTGGQNYNEQFF. DNA sequence: TGTGCCAGCAGCACTGGGGGACAGAACTACAATGAGCAGTTCTTC.